These T cell receptor beta chains were read from a single sample in a study of T cell responses to AZD1222 COVID-19 vaccine. Profiled with immunoSEQ multiplex PCR; TCRdb holds only in-frame clones, not every one. Of 100,000 or so clones in the sample, 89% are singletons; the top ten hold roughly 45%. This specimen consisted of peripheral blood, obtained 28 days after the second AZD1222 dose. The origin of the receptors is an adult who received the AZD1222 COVID-19 vaccine. Each CDR3 is given with its conserved first and last residue. The size field is filled for only some rows; it gives once, few, many or a size class.

CDR3aa	abundance	v_gene	j_gene
CAIQHRLAPVEQFF	.	TRBV10-3	TRBJ2-1
CASSPTGSDTQYF	.	TRBV18	TRBJ2-3
CASSLGQGARRAEQFF	.	TRBV5-1	TRBJ2-1
CAIRDSTNTEAFF	.	TRBV10-3	TRBJ1-1
CASSFSGGTDTQYF	.	TRBV7-9	TRBJ2-3
CASSQEWATNEKLFF	.	TRBV4-3	TRBJ1-4
CASSFADRWNYGYTF	.	TRBV28	TRBJ1-2
CASSKIDRVNEQFF	.	TRBV19	TRBJ2-1
CASGSGTSGSMDTGELFF	.	TRBV27	TRBJ2-2
CASSLPVTGELFF	.	TRBV7-6	TRBJ2-2
CASSIRPQANYGYTF	.	TRBV19	TRBJ1-2
CASSRKGTSNTGELFF	.	TRBV7-9	TRBJ2-2
CASSLDRDYGYTF	once	TRBV11-2	TRBJ1-2
CASSPFGRTGELFF	.	TRBV18	TRBJ2-2
CASRPGLAGGEQYF	.	TRBV2	TRBJ2-7
CASSFGGSRSYEQYF	.	TRBV28	TRBJ2-7
CATVNHRGAFF	.	TRBV28	TRBJ1-1
CASSKGGPGQDYSNQPQHF	.	TRBV6-2/TRBV6-3	TRBJ1-5
CASSLMTGMNTEAFF	.	TRBV11-1	TRBJ1-1